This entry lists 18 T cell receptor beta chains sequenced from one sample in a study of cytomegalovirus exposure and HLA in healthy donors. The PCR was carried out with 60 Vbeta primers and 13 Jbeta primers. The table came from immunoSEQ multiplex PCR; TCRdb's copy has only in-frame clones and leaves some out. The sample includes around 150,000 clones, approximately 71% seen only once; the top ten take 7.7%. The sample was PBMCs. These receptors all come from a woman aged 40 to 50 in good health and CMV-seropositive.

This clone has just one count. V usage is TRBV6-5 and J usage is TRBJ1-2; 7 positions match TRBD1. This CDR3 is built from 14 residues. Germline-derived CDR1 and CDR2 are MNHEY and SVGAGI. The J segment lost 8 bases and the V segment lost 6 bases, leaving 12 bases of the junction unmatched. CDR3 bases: TGTGCCAGCAGCCGGGGACAGATGGTGCCGGGCTACACCTTC. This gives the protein CASSRGQMVPGYTF.

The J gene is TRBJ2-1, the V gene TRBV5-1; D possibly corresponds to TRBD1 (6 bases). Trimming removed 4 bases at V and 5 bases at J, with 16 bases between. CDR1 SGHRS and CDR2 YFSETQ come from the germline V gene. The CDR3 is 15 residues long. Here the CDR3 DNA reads TGCGCCAGCAGCCCGGGCAACAGGGATCACAATGAGCAGTTCTTC. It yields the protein CASSPGNRDHNEQFF.

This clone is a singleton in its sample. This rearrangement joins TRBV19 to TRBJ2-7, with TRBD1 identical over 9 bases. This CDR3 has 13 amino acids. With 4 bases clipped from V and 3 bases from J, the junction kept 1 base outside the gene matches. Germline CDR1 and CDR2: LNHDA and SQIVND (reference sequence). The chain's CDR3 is CASSKTGGYEQYF. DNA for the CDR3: TGTGCCAGTAGTAAGACAGGGGGCTACGAGCAGTACTTC.

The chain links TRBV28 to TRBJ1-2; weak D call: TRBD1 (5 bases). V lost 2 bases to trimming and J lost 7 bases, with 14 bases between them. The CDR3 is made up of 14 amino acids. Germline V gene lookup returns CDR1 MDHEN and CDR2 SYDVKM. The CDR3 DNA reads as TGTGCCAGCAGTTTAGGGGCCCCGAGCGTTGGCTACACCTTC. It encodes CASSLGAPSVGYTF.

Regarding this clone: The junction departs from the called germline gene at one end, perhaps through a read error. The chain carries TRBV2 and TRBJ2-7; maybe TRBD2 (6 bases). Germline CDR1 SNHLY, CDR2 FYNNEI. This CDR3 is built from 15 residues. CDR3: CASSDVSGAPTEQCF. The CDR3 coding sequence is TGTGCCAGCAGTGATGTATCGGGAGCACCTACCGAGCAGTGCTTC.

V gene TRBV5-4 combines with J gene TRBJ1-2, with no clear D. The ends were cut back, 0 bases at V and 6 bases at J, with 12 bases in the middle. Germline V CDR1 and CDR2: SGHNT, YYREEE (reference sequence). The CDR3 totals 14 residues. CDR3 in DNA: TGTGCCAGCAGCTTGGGAGGGAACAGAGATGGCTACACCTTC. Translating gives CASSLGGNRDGYTF.

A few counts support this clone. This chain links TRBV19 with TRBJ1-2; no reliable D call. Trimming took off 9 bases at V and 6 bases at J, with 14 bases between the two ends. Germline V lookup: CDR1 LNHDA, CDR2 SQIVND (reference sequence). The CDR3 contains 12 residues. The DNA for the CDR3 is TGTGCCAGCACCTCCAGCGGGCATGGCTACACCTTC. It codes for CASTSSGHGYTF.

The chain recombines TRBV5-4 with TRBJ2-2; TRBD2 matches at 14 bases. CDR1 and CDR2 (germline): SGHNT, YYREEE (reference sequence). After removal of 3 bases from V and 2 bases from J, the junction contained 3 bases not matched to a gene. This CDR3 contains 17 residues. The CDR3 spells CASSSGLAGVNTGELFF. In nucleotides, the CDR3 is TGTGCCAGCAGCTCGGGACTAGCGGGAGTTAACACCGGGGAGCTGTTTTTT.

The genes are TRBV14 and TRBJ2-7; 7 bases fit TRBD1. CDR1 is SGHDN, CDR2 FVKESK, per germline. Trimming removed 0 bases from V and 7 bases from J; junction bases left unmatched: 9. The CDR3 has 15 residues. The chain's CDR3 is CASSQDVVTGREQYF. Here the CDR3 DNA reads TGTGCCAGCAGCCAAGACGTCGTGACAGGGAGAGAGCAGTACTTC.

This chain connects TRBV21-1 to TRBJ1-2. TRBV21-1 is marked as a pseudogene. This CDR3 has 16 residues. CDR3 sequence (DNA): TGTGCCAGCAGCAAGATGTTGATGAGGGATAACTATGGCTACACCTTC. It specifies CASSKMLMRDNYGYTF.

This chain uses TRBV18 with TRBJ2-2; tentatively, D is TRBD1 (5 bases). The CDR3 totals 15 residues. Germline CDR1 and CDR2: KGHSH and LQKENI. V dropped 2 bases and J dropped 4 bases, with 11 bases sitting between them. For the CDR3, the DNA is TGTGCCAGCTCACCAAAGGAAGGGGTCACCGGGGAGCTGTTTTTT. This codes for CASSPKEGVTGELFF.

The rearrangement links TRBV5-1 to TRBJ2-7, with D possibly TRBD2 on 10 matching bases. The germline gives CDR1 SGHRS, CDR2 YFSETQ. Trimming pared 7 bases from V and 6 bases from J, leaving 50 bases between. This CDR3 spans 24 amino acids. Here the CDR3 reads CASPYPCNRGRLSGRASRVPEQYF. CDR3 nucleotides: TGCGCCAGCCCCTACCCTTGCAACAGGGGGCGCTTGAGCGGGAGGGCCTCAAGGGTTCCCGAGCAGTACTTC. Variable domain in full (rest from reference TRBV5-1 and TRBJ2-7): KAGVTQTPRYLIKTRGQQVTLSCSPISGHRSVSWYQQTPGQGLQFLFEYFSETQRNKGNFPGRFSGRQFSNSRSEMNVSTLELGDSALYLCASPYPCNRGRLSGRASRVPEQYFGPGTRLTVT.

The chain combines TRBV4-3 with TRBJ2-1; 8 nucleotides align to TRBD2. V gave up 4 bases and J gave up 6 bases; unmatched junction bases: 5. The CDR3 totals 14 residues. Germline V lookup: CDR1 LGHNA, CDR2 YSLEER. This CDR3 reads CASSPLGLVNEQFF. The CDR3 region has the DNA TGCGCCAGCAGCCCCCTGGGACTAGTCAATGAGCAGTTCTTC.

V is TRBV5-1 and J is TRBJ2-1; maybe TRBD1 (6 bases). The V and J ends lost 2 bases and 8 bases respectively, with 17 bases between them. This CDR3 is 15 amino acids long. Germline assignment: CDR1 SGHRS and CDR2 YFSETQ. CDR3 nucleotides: TGCGCCAGCAGCTTTCGACAGGTTGAACGCGATGAGCAGTTCTTC. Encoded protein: CASSFRQVERDEQFF.

The CDR3 DNA is TGCGCCAGCAGCTTGGTTGCGGGATCCACAGATACGCAGTATTTT. This translates into CASSLVAGSTDTQYF. The genes are TRBV5-1 and TRBJ2-3; possibly TRBD2 for D (6 bases). The length of the CDR3 is 15 residues. Trimming stripped 0 bases from V and 2 bases from J, with 10 bases between. The germline gives CDR1 SGHRS, CDR2 YFSETQ.

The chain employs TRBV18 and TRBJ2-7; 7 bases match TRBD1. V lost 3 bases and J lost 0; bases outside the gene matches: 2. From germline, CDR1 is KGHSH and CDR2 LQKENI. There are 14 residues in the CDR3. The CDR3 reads CASSPWDSSYEQYF. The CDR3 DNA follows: TGTGCCAGCTCACCCTGGGACAGCTCCTACGAGCAGTACTTC.

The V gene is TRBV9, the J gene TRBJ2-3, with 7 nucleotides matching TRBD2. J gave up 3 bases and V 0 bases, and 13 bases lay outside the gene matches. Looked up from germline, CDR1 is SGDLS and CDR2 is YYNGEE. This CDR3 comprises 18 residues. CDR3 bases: TGTGCCAGCAGCGTAGTGGGCGGGAGTTCGACTGGGACAGATACGCAGTATTTT. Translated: CASSVVGGSSTGTDTQYF.

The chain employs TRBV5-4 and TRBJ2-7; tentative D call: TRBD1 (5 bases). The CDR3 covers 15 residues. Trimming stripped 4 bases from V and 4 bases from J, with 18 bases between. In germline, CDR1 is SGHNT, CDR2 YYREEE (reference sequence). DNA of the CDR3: TGTGCCAGCAGCCCCGGCCAGGGCACGGTATACGAGCAGTACTTC. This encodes CASSPGQGTVYEQYF.